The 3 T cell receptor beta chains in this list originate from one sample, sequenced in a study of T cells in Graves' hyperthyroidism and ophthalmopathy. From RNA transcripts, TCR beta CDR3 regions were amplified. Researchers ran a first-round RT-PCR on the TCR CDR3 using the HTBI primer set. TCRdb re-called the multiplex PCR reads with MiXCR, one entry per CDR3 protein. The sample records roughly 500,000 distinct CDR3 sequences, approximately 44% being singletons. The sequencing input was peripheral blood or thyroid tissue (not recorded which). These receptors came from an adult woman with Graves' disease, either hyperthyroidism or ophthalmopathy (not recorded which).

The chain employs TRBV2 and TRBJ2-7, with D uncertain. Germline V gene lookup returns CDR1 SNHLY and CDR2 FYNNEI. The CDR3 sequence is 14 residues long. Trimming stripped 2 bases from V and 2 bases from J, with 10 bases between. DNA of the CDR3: TGTGCCAGCAGTGAAAAGGCTGGGCCCTACGAGCAGTACTTC. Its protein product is CASSEKAGPYEQYF.

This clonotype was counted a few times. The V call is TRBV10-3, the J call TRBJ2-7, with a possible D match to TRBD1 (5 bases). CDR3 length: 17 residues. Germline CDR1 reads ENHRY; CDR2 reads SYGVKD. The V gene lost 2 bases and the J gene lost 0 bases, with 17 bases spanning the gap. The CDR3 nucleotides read TGTGCCATCAGTGAGGCCCATCGGCACAGGTTCTCCTACGAGCAGTACTTC. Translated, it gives CAISEAHRHRFSYEQYF.

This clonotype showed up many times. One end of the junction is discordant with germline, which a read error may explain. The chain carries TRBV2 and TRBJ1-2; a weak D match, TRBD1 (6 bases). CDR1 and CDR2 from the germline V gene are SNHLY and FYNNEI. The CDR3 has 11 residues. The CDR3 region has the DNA TGTGCCAGCAGTGAAGAGGGGGTCAGGAGCTTC. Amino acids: CASSEEGVRSF.